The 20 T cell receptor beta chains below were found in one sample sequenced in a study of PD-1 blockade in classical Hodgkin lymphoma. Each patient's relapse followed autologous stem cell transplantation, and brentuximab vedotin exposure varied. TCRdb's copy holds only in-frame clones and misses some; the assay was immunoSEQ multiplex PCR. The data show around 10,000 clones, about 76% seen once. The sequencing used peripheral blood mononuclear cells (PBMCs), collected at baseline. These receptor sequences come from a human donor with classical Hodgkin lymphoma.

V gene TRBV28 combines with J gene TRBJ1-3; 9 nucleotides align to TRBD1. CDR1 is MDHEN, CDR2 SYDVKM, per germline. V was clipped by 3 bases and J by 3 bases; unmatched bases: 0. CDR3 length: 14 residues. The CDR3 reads CASSLTGGGNTIYF. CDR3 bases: TGTGCCAGCAGTTTGACAGGGGGTGGAAACACCATATATTTT. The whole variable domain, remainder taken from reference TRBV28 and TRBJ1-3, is DVKVTQSSRYLVKRTGEKVFLECVQDMDHENMFWYRQDPGLGLRLIYFSYDVKMKEKGDIPEGYSVSREKKERFSLILESASTNQTSMYLCASSLTGGGNTIYFGEGSWLTVV.

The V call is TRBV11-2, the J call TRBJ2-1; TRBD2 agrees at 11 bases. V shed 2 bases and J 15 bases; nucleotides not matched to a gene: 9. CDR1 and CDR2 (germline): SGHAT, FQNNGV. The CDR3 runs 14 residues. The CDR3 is CASSLSLLAGVVFF. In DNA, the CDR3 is TGTGCCAGCAGCTTATCCTTACTAGCGGGAGTGGTGTTCTTC.

DNA of the CDR3: TGTGCCAGCAGCCCCTGGGGGGGCGCGGGTAATGAAAAACTGTTTTTT. It translates to CASSPWGGAGNEKLFF. This chain joins TRBV25-1 and TRBJ1-4; a possible D gene is TRBD1 (6 bases). The germline V and J ends were trimmed by 6 bases and 4 bases, with 18 bases remaining between them. Germline V gives CDR1 MGHDK, CDR2 SYGVNS. The CDR3 loop spans 16 amino acids.

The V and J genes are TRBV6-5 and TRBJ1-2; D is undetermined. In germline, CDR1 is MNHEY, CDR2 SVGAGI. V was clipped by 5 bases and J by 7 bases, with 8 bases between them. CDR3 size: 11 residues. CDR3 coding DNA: TGTGCCAGCAGTGAAATGGGTGGCTACACCTTC. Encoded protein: CASSEMGGYTF.

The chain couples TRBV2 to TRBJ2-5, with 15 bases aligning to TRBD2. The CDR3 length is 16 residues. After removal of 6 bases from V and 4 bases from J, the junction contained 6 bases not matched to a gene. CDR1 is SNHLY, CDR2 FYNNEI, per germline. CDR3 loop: CASRGLAGGWVETQYF. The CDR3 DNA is TGTGCCAGCAGGGGACTAGCGGGAGGTTGGGTAGAGACCCAGTACTTC. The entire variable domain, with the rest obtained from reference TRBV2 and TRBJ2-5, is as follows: EPEVTQTPSHQVTQMGQEVILRCVPISNHLYFYWYRQILGQKVEFLVSFYNNEISEKSEIFDDQFSVERPDGSNFTLKIRSTKLEDSAMYFCASRGLAGGWVETQYFGPGTRLLVL.

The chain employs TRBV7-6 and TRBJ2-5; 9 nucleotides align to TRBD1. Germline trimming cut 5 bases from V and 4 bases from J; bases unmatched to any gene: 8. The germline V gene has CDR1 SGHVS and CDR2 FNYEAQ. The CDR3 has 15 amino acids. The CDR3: CASSPTGGAGETQYF. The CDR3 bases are TGTGCCAGCAGCCCTACAGGGGGCGCGGGAGAGACCCAGTACTTC.

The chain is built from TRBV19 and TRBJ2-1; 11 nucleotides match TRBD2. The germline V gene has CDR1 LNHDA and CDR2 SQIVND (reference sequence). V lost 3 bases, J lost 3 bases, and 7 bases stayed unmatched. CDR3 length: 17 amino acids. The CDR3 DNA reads TGTGCCAGTAGTATCCAACCGGGACTAGCGGTCTACAATGAGCAGTTCTTC. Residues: CASSIQPGLAVYNEQFF.

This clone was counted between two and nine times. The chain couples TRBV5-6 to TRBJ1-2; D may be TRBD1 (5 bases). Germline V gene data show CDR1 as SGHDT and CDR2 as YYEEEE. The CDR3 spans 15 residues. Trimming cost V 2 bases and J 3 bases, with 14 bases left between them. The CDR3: CASSFQGGNYYGYTF. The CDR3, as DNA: TGTGCCAGCAGCTTCCAGGGAGGGAACTACTATGGCTACACCTTC. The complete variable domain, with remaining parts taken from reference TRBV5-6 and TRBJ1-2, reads DAGVTQSPTHLIKTRGQQVTLRCSPKSGHDTVSWYQQALGQGPQFIFQYYEEEERQRGNFPDRFSGHQFPNYSSELNVNALLLGDSALYLCASSFQGGNYYGYTFGSGTRLTVV.

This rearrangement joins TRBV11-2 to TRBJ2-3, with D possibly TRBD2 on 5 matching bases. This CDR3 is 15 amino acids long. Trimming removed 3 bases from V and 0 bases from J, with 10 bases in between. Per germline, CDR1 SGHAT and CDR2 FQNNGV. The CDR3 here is CASSLTDSSTDTQYF. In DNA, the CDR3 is TGTGCCAGCAGCTTGACGGACTCGAGCACAGATACGCAGTATTTT.

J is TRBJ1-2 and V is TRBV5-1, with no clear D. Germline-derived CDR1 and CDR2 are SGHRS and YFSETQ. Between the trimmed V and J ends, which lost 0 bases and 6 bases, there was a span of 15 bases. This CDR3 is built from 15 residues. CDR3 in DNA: TGCGCCAGCAGCTTGGCCCCGACAACCCTCGATGGCTACACCTTC. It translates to CASSLAPTTLDGYTF. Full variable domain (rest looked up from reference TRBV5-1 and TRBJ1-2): KAGVTQTPRYLIKTRGQQVTLSCSPISGHRSVSWYQQTPGQGLQFLFEYFSETQRNKGNFPGRFSGRQFSNSRSEMNVSTLELGDSALYLCASSLAPTTLDGYTFGSGTRLTVV.

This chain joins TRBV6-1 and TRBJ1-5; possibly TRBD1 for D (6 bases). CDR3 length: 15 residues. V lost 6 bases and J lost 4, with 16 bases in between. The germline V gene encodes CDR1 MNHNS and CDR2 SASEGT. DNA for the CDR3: TGTGCCAGCAGCCAGGGGATTGGACAGAATCAGCCCCAGCATTTT. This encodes CASSQGIGQNQPQHF.

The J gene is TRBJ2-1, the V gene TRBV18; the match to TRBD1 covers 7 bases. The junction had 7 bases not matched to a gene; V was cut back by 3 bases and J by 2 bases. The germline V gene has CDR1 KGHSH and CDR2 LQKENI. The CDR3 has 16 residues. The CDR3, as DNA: TGTGCCAGCTCACCGAGCACCGACAGGGCCTACAATGAGCAGTTCTTC. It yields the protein CASSPSTDRAYNEQFF.

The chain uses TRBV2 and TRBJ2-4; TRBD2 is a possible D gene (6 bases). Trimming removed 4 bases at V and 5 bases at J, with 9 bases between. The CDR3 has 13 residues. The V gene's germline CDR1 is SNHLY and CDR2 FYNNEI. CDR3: CASSGGRQNIQYF. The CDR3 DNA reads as TGTGCCAGCAGTGGGGGGAGGCAAAACATTCAGTACTTC.

The CDR3 is CASKLGGGSKNIQYF. In nucleotides, the CDR3 is TGTGCCAGCAAGCTTGGGGGTGGGTCCAAAAACATTCAGTACTTC. This chain connects TRBV2 to TRBJ2-4; D is possibly TRBD1 or TRBD2 (5 bases each). Germline V gives CDR1 SNHLY, CDR2 FYNNEI. V lost 7 bases, J lost 2 bases, and 15 bases lay in between. This CDR3 has 15 residues. The full variable domain, rest sourced from reference TRBV2 and TRBJ2-4, is EPEVTQTPSHQVTQMGQEVILRCVPISNHLYFYWYRQILGQKVEFLVSFYNNEISEKSEIFDDQFSVERPDGSNFTLKIRSTKLEDSAMYFCASKLGGGSKNIQYFGAGTRLSVL.

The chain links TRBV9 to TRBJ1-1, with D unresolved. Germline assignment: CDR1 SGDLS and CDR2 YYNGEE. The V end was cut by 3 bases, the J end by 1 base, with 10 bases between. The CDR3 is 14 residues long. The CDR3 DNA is TGTGCCAGCAGCGCCGACGGATGGAACACTGAAGCTTTCTTT. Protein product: CASSADGWNTEAFF.

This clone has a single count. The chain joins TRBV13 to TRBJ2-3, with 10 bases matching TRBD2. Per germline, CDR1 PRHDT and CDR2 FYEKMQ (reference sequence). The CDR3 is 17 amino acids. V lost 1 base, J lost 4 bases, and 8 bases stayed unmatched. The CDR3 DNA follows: TGTGCCAGCAGCTTAGTGGGCCTAGCGGGAGTTGCAGATACGCAGTATTTT. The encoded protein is CASSLVGLAGVADTQYF.

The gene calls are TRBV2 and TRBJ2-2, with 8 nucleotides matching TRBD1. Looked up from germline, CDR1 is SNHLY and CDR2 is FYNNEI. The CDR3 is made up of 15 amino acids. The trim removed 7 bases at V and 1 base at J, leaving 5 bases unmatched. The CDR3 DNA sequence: TGTGCCAGCATTACAGGGGGACTGAACACCGGGGAGCTGTTTTTT. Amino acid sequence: CASITGGLNTGELFF.

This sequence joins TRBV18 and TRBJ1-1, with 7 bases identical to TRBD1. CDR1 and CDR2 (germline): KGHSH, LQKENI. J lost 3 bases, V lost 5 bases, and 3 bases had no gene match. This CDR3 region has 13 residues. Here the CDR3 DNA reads TGTGCCAGCTCAGGGCAGGGGGACACTGAAGCTTTCTTT. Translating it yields CASSGQGDTEAFF.

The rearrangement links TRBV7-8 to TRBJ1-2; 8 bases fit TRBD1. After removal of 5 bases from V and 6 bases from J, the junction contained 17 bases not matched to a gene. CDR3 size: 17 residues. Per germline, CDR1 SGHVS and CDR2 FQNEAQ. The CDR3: CASSQWDRRNVLNGYTF. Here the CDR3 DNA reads TGTGCCAGCAGCCAATGGGACAGGCGCAACGTTTTAAATGGCTACACCTTC.

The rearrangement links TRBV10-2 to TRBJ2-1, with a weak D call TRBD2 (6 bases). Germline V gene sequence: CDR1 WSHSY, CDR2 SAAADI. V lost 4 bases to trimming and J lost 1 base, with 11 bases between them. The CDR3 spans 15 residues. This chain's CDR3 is CASSGPSASYNEQFF. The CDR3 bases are TGCGCCAGCAGTGGTCCTAGCGCTTCCTACAATGAGCAGTTCTTC.